This T cell receptor (beta chain) was profiled in a study of metastatic and nonmetastatic thyroid tumors. At the level of the study: Repertoire comparisons spanned blood and tumor or nodule tissue from malignant and benign thyroid patients. Findings and caveats of the study: Across blood and tumor, TCR beta diversity in malignant thyroid tumors was reportedly significantly higher than in benign nodules.

In its sample, this clone was seen many times. Its specificity is unknown. Study processing details: The distant-metastasis classifier for papillary thyroid cancer was built from CDR3 differences across clinicopathological groups. TCRdb ran MiXCR on the PCR reads. TCRdb assigned the V and J calls; the authors' analysis was not used. The data show tens of thousands of clones, about 15% seen once. The CDR3 loop spans 13 amino acids. V lost 0 bases, J lost 7 bases, and 12 bases lay in between. Germline CDR1 GTSNPN, CDR2 SVGIG (reference sequence). No patient received treatment before thyroid surgery. Sequenced material: blood. The chain uses TRBV30 and TRBJ1-2; no definite D call. The TCR comes from a female donor with papillary thyroid cancer or a benign thyroid nodule (not recorded which). Some clones in this sample may be carry-over from other donors' samples. The CDR3 DNA follows: TGTGCCTGGAGTGTAGCTCAATGGGGTGGCTACACCTTC. Protein product: CAWSVAQWGGYTF.